This T cell receptor beta chain is drawn from a study of OX40 agonist ivuxolimab in advanced cancers. The overall study: Allowance was made for prior anti-PD-1, anti-PD-L1 or anti-CTLA-4 therapy, and roughly 40% had some. Findings of the study overall: Normalized T-cell clonal expansion was also low in a subset of nonresponders. Patients with a partial response at 0.1-3.0 mg/kg had among the lowest clonal expansion.

Sequencing was performed with immunoSEQ multiplex PCR; in TCRdb, only in-frame clones are kept and a portion is missing. The sample consists of approximately 74,000 clones, 85% to 95% of them appearing once. About this clone: What it binds is unknown.

Collection of blood occurred at baseline, at cycle 4 day 1, and at cycle 7 day 1. Looked up from germline, CDR1 is MNHEY and CDR2 is SVGAGI. V lost 6 bases and J lost 2, with 11 bases in between. This CDR3 contains 14 residues. The receptor was derived from an adult with an advanced solid tumor such as melanoma, head and neck, liver or kidney cancer. The source was CD4+ or CD8+ T cells sorted from blood, collected in a trial of the OX40 agonist ivuxolimab. The chain carries TRBV6-5 and TRBJ1-5; D may be TRBD1 (6 bases). The CDR3 nucleotides are TGTGCCAGCAGAAAAACAGGGCGCAATCAGCCCCAGCATTTT. Translation: CASRKTGRNQPQHF.